Included here is one T cell receptor (beta chain) sequence, with context. V lost 7 bases and J lost 8, with 12 bases in between. CDR3 length: 12 amino acids. This specimen belongs to a study of blood T cell repertoires in COVID-19. Study as a whole: From T cells, B-cell-depleted T cells, or PBMCs came the material, which was cDNA or gDNA.

Assay: immunoSEQ multiplex PCR; the TCRdb copy retains only in-frame clones and omits some. The sample lists around 130,000 clones, around 81% occurring once. The origin of this receptor is a human donor in a cohort sampled during active COVID-19. Sequencing was carried out using peripheral blood. The chain links TRBV23-1 to TRBJ2-1; D might be TRBD1 (6 bases). TRBV23-1 is an ORF for which the function is uncertain. CDR3 protein: CASTTGKDEQFF. In nucleotides, the CDR3 is TGCGCCAGCACAACAGGGAAGGATGAGCAGTTCTTC.